This entry describes one TCR beta chain. There are a few counts of this clonotype. Its specific antigen is unknown. No base qualities exist here, and no much larger clone lies one base off it. Only healthy Caucasian donors were included. The twin cohort comprised three pairs of female monozygotic twins, all aged roughly 18 to 30 years. Positive isolation kits from Invitrogen were used to isolate the CD4+ and CD8+ T cell populations. The entry originates in a study of identical twins (TCRdb year 2016). Some background on the complete study: To test whether fetal clonotypes persist, the study used deep sequencing on TCR alpha and beta repertoires from monozygotic twins, unrelated adults of various ages, and cord blood. To rule out contamination, the twin experiments were replicated at different times with different library preparation protocols. Paper-wide results and their limitations: Out-of-frame TCR alpha sequences shared between twins showed an excess of low generation-probability sequences compared with coincidental sharing between unrelated individuals. Zero-insertion analyses could be partly confounded by invariant T cells such as MAIT and iNKT, though diverse VJ usage argued against such confounding for most clonotypes. Abundant cord blood beta clonotypes carried fewer insertions; young adult naive repertoires showed a weaker similar trend, while memory repertoires showed none. In monozygotic twins, recombination models systematically underestimated out-of-frame TCR alpha sharing, but the models matched the sharing seen between unrelated individuals. A weaker excess of twin sharing was found in beta out-of-frame sequences because the signal-to-noise ratio was lowered by fewer shared sequences. Conclusions relied on cross-sectional statistical analysis, since the same donors could not be followed over many years.

As encoded in the germline V gene, CDR1 is SGHTA while CDR2 is FQGNSA. V loses 5 bases, J loses 5 bases, and the germline ends lie 21 bases apart. From the cysteine through the phenylalanine, the CDR3 covers 16 amino acids. Kept here is only the CDR3 DNA, which spans 48 bases and is read in frame from base 1. The library was built by means of 5' RACE. Sequencing used an Illumina HiSeq 2000. A universal primer binding site was added through template switching, and the final cDNA carried a unique molecular identifier so that TCR cDNA molecules could be counted accurately. Specific primers in the conserved constant-segment region were used to synthesize first-strand cDNA for the TCR alpha and beta chains. To control for contamination, every cDNA library was double barcoded, receiving both a SMART-Mk sample barcode and Illumina barcodes. Two successive PCR steps introduced TruSeq adapter sequences along with Illumina sample barcodes. The TCR alpha and beta cDNA libraries were sequenced on the Illumina HiSeq platform using custom primers. Concerning the study's data processing: Raw reads were processed with MiGEC to extract unique molecular identifiers, and MiXCR was used to determine CDR3 positions. For each individual, recombination models were inferred using an EM algorithm with the repgenHMM and IGoR tools. Shared clonotype analysis was performed with the tcR package in R, normalizing sharing by the product of cloneset sizes. To study raw recombination free of thymic and clonal selection effects, out-of-frame nonproductive sequences were analyzed. TCRdb ran its own pipeline on the public reads, namely fastp trimming at Q25 and MiXCR clone calling, and kept in-frame beta chains. A single entry per CDR3 protein holds the most common genes and DNA from its merged rows. The V and J calls here are based on TCRdb, not the publication. Here the sample has about 340,000 distinct CDR3 sequences; 9% to 15% occur a single time. Just over 7% of the sample goes to the ten largest clones.

The sample was also reused in another study, on yellow fever vaccine responses in identical twins. The second study also describes: According to the authors, in identical twins the way T cells responded to vaccination appeared partly convergent and partly personalized. In the study, vaccine-responding T cell clones were precisely tracked in identical twins.

The rearranged chain carries TRBV7-2 and TRBJ2-5, with the D gene uncertain. Specimen: CD8+ T cells sorted from blood. The clonotype was recovered from a woman between 18 and 30 years old in good health. This receptor carries the CDR3 CASSLNSGPLGETQYF. The nucleotides are TGTGCCAGCAGCCTAAACAGTGGACCATTGGGGGAGACCCAGTACTTC. When the CDR3 is completed using the reference TRBV7-2 and TRBJ2-5 genes on either side, the full variable domain is GAGVSQSPSNKVTEKGKDVELRCDPISGHTALYWYRQSLGQGLEFLIYFQGNSAPDKSGLPSDRFSAERTGGSVSTLTIQRTQQEDSAVYLCASSLNSGPLGETQYFGPGTRLLVL.